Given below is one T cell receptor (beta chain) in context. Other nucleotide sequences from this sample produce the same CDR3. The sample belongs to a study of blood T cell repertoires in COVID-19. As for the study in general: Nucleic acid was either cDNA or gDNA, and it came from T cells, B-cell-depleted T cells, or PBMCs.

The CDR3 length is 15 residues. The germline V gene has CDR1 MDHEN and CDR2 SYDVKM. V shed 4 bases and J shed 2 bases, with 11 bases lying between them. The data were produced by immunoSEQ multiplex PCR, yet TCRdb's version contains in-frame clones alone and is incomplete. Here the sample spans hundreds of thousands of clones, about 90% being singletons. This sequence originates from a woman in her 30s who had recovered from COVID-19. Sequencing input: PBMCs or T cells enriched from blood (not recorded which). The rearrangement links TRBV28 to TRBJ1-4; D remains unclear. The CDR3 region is CASSSPGGTNEKLFF. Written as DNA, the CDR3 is TGTGCCAGCAGTTCCCCTGGAGGTACTAATGAAAAACTGTTTTTT.